A single sample is the source of the 12 T cell receptor beta chains below, sequenced in a study of blood T cell repertoires in COVID-19. Sequenced by immunoSEQ multiplex PCR; TCRdb stores in-frame clones only, minus some. The sample contains about 190,000 clones, about 91% of which appear only once. Specimen: peripheral blood. These TCRs come from a woman in her thirties with acute or convalescent COVID-19.

The V call is TRBV6-5, the J call TRBJ2-2; D uncertain. Trimming removed 1 base at V and 4 bases at J, with 4 bases between. The V gene's germline CDR1 is MNHEY and CDR2 SVGAGI. This CDR3 contains 13 residues. For the CDR3, the DNA is TGTGCCAGCAGTTACTTCTTCACCGGGGAGCTGTTTTTT. Its translation: CASSYFFTGELFF.

The rearrangement uses TRBV4-2 and TRBJ2-1; 13 bases are a match to TRBD2. With V trimmed by 4 bases and J by 5 bases, 2 bases remained unmatched. CDR3 size: 15 residues. The germline CDR1 and CDR2 sequences are LGHNA and YNFKEQ. The CDR3 sequence is CASSPLAGGDNEQFF. The CDR3 nucleotides read TGTGCCAGCAGCCCACTAGCGGGAGGGGACAATGAGCAGTTCTTC.

The rearrangement uses TRBV5-1 and TRBJ2-7; TRBD2 matches 10 bases. This CDR3 has 16 amino acids. The V gene's germline CDR1 is SGHRS and CDR2 YFSETQ. Trimming at V came to 3 bases and at J to 0 bases, leaving 6 bases not matched to a gene. This CDR3 is CASSYSSGGYSYEQYF. CDR3 sequence (DNA): TGCGCCAGCAGCTACTCTAGCGGGGGCTACTCCTACGAGCAGTACTTC.

The chain links TRBV30 to TRBJ2-1, with 11 bases aligning to TRBD2. The CDR3 has 14 amino acids. From germline, CDR1 is GTSNPN and CDR2 SVGIG (reference sequence). The junction had 4 bases not matched to a gene; V was cut back by 2 bases and J by 7 bases. CDR3 amino acids: CAWSLAGGMNEQFF. The CDR3 region has the DNA TGTGCCTGGAGTTTAGCGGGAGGGATGAATGAGCAGTTCTTC.

This clone has more than one count but fewer than ten. The CDR3 sequence is CASSLDERVGEQYF. CDR3 coding DNA: TGTGCCAGCAGCTTGGATGAGCGGGTGGGAGAGCAGTACTTC. J is TRBJ2-7 and V is TRBV5-4, with D tentatively TRBD2 (6 bases). CDR1 SGHNT and CDR2 YYREEE come from the germline V gene (reference sequence). The V end was cut by 0 bases, the J end by 7 bases, with 14 bases between. CDR3 size: 14 residues.

The chain employs TRBV7-9 and TRBJ1-4; D not resolved. The germline V and J ends were trimmed by 0 bases and 5 bases, with 13 bases remaining between them. Germline CDR1 SEHNR, CDR2 FQNEAQ (reference sequence). The CDR3 is 16 residues long. The CDR3 region is CASSLALGNFNEKLFF. CDR3 DNA: TGTGCCAGCAGCTTAGCGCTCGGGAATTTCAATGAAAAACTGTTTTTT. The full variable domain, rest sourced from reference TRBV7-9 and TRBJ1-4, is DTGVSQNPRHKITKRGQNVTFRCDPISEHNRLYWYRQTLGQGPEFLTYFQNEAQLEKSRLLSDRFSAERPKGSFSTLEIQRTEQGDSAMYLCASSLALGNFNEKLFFGSGTQLSVL.

The chain employs TRBV6-4 and TRBJ2-3, with TRBD1 as a possible D gene (6 bases). CDR1 is MRHNA and CDR2 is SNTAGT in the germline V gene. Trimming removed 5 bases from V and 8 bases from J, with 14 bases in between. CDR3 length: 13 residues. The CDR3 nucleotides read TGTGCCAGCAGTTTTACACAGGGCGGTACGCAGTATTTT. It is translated as CASSFTQGGTQYF.

The chain combines TRBV5-5 with TRBJ1-6, with D unresolved. Trimming stripped 4 bases from V and 5 bases from J, with 16 bases between. There are 16 residues in the CDR3. Germline CDR1 is SGHKS and CDR2 is YYEKEE (reference sequence). This CDR3 reads CASSPSVTPNNSPLHF. CDR3 in DNA: TGTGCCAGCAGCCCCAGCGTGACCCCCAATAATTCACCCCTCCACTTT.

The chain carries TRBV20-1 and TRBJ2-2; D uncertain. The CDR3 length is 13 residues. The germline V and J ends were trimmed by 3 bases and 1 base, with 6 bases remaining between them. In germline, CDR1 is DFQATT, CDR2 SNEGSKA (reference sequence). CDR3 loop: CSASKRNTGELFF. The CDR3 nucleotides are TGCAGTGCTAGTAAGCGGAACACCGGGGAGCTGTTTTTT.

The chain carries TRBV28 and TRBJ1-3; TRBD1 might be the D (6 bases). CDR1 and CDR2 from the germline V gene are MDHEN and SYDVKM. The CDR3 totals 15 residues. The ends were cut back, 8 bases at V and 1 base at J, with 15 bases in the middle. The CDR3 loop is CASSEQGKSGNTIYF. DNA of the CDR3: TGTGCCAGCTCCGAACAGGGAAAGTCTGGAAACACCATATATTTT.

CDR3 sequence reads: CASRGTGTGNQPQHF. The CDR3 DNA follows: TGTGCCAGCAGGGGGACAGGGACGGGGAATCAGCCCCAGCATTTT. V usage is TRBV6-5 and J usage is TRBJ1-5; 9 bases line up with TRBD1. The CDR3 loop spans 15 amino acids. CDR1 is MNHEY, CDR2 SVGAGI, per germline. The V and J ends lost 6 bases and 4 bases, in that order; junction bases with no gene match: 7.

The chain has TRBV20-1 and TRBJ1-5; perhaps TRBD1 as D (5 bases). CDR3 size: 11 residues. Trimming shortened V by 5 bases and J by 10 bases, and 12 bases separated the two germline ends. The germline V gene encodes CDR1 DFQATT and CDR2 SNEGSKA (reference sequence). CDR3 region: CSAGGNEPQHF. The CDR3 coding sequence is TGCAGTGCTGGGGGGAATGAACCCCAGCATTTT.